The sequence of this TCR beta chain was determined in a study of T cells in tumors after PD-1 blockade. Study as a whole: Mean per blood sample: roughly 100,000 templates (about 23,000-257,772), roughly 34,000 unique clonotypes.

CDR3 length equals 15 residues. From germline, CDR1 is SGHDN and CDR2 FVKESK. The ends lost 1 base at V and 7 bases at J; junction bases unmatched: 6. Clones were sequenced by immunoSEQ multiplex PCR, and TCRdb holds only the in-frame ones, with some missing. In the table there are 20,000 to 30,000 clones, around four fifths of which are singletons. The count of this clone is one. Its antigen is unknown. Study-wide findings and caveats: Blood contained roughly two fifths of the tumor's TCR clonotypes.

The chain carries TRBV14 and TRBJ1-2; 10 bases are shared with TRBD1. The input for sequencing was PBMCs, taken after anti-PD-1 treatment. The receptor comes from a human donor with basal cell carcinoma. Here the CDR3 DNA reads TGTGCCAGCAGCCAAGCCACGACAGGGGGCCTTGGCTACACCTTC. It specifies CASSQATTGGLGYTF.